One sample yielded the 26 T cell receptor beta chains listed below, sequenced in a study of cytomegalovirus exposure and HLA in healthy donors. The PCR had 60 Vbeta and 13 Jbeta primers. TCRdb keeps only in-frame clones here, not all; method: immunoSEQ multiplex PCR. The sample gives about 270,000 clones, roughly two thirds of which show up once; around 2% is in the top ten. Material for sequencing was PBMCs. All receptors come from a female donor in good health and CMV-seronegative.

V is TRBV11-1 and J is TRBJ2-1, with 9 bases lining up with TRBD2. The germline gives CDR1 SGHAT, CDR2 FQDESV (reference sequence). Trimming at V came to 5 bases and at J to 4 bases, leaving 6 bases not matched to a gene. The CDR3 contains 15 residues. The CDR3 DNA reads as TGTGCCAGCAGCCTCGGGACTAGCTGGTACAATGAGCAGTTCTTC. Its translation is CASSLGTSWYNEQFF.

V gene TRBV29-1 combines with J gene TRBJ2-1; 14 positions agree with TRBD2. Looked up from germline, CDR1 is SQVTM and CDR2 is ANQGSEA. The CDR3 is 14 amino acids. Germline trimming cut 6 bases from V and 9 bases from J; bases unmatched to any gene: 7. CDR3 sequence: CSVLQGLAGAEQFF. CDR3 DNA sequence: TGCAGCGTGCTACAGGGACTAGCGGGAGCTGAGCAGTTCTTC.

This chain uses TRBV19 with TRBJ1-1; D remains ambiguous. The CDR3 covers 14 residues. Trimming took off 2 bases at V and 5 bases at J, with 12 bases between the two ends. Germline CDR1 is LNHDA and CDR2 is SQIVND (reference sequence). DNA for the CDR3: TGTGCCAGTAGTATAAGGAGGTCGGGTACTGAAGCTTTCTTT. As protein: CASSIRRSGTEAFF.

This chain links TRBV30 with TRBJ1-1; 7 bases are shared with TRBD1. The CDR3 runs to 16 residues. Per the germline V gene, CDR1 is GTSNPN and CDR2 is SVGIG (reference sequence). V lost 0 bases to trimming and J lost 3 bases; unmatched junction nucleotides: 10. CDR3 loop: CAWSVWDRSQDTEAFF. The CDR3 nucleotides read TGTGCCTGGAGTGTATGGGACAGAAGTCAGGACACTGAAGCTTTCTTT.

The CDR3 loop reads CASTLARGRPNNEQFF. CDR3 nucleotides: TGTGCCAGCACGCTAGCTCGCGGGAGACCCAACAATGAGCAGTTCTTC. The chain combines TRBV7-2 with TRBJ2-1; 7 bases fit TRBD2. The length of the CDR3 is 16 residues. CDR1 and CDR2 (germline): SGHTA, FQGNSA. V lost 7 bases to trimming and J lost 5 bases; unmatched junction nucleotides: 14. The full variable domain, completed using reference TRBV7-2 and TRBJ2-1, is GAGVSQSPSNKVTEKGKDVELRCDPISGHTALYWYRQSLGQGLEFLIYFQGNSAPDKSGLPSDRFSAERTGGSVSTLTIQRTQQEDSAVYLCASTLARGRPNNEQFFGPGTRLTVL.

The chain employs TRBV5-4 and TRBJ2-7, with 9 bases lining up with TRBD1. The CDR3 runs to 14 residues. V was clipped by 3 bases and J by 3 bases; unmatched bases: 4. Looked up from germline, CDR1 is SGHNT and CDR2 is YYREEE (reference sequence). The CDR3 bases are TGTGCCAGCAGCTCATCGGGACAGGGCTACGAGCAGTACTTC. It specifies CASSSSGQGYEQYF. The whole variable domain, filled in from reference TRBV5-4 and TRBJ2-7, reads ETGVTQSPTHLIKTRGQQVTLRCSSQSGHNTVSWYQQALGQGPQFIFQYYREEENGRGNFPPRFSGLQFPNYSSELNVNALELDDSALYLCASSSSGQGYEQYFGPGTRLTVT.

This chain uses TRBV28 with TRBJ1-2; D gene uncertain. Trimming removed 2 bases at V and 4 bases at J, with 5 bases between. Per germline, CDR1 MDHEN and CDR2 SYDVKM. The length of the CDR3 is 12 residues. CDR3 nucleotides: TGTGCCAGCAGTTTACGAGTCTATGGCTACACCTTC. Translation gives CASSLRVYGYTF.

In DNA, the CDR3 is TGTGCCAGCAGGTTCCTAGGGGACACTGAAGCTTTCTTT. This translates into CASRFLGDTEAFF. The rearrangement links TRBV11-2 to TRBJ1-1; D might be TRBD1 (5 bases). V lost 6 bases and J lost 3, with 11 bases in between. This CDR3 contains 13 residues. CDR1 and CDR2 from the germline V gene are SGHAT and FQNNGV.

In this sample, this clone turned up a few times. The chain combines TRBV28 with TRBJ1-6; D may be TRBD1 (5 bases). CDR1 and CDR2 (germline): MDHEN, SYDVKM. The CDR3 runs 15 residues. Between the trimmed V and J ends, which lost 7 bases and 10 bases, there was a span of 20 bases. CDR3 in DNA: TGTGCCAGCACCGAAGTGATGCAGGGAAAATCACCCCTCCACTTT. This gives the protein CASTEVMQGKSPLHF.

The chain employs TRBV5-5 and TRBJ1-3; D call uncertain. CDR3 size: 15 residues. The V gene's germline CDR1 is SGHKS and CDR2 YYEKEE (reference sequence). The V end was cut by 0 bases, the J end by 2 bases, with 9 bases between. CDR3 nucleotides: TGTGCCAGCAGCTTGGATTCCGGGGCTGGAAACACCATATATTTT. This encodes CASSLDSGAGNTIYF. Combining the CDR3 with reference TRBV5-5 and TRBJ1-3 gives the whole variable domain DAGVTQSPTHLIKTRGQQVTLRCSPISGHKSVSWYQQVLGQGPQFIFQYYEKEERGRGNFPDRFSARQFPNYSSELNVNALLLGDSALYLCASSLDSGAGNTIYFGEGSWLTVV.

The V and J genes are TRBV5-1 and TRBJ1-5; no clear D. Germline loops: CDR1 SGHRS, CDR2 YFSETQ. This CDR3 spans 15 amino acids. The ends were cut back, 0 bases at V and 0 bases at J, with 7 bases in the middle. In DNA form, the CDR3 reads TGCGCCAGCAGCTTGGAAGGGAGTAGCAATCAGCCCCAGCATTTT. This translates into CASSLEGSSNQPQHF.

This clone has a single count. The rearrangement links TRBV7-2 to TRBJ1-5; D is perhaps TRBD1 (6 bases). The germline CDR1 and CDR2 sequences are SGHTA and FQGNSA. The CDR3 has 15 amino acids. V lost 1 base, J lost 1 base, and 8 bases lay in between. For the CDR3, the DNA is TGTGCCAGCAGCTTAGGTCAGGGGAGCAATCAGCCCCAGCATTTT. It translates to CASSLGQGSNQPQHF.

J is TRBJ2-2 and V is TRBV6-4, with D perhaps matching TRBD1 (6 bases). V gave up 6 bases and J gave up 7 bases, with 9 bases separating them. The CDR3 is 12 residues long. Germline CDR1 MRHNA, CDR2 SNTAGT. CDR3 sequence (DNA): TGTGCCAGCAGATCACAGGGCGGGGAGCTGTTTTTT. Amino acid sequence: CASRSQGGELFF.

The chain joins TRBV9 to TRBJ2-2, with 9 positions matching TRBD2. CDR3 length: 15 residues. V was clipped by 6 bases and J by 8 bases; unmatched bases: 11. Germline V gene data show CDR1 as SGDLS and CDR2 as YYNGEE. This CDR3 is CASTGTSYPPGELFF. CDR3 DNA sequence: TGTGCCAGCACCGGGACTAGCTATCCACCGGGGGAGCTGTTTTTT. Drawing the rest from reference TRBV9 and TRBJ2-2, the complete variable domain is DSGVTQTPKHLITATGQRVTLRCSPRSGDLSVYWYQQSLDQGLQFLIQYYNGEERAKGNILERFSAQQFPDLHSELNLSSLELGDSALYFCASTGTSYPPGELFFGEGSRLTVL.

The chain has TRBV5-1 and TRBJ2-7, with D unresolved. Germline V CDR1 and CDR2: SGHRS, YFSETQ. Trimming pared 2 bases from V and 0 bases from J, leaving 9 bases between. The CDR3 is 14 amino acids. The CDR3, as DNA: TGCGCCAGCAGCTTCGCCGCTACCTCCTACGAGCAGTACTTC. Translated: CASSFAATSYEQYF.

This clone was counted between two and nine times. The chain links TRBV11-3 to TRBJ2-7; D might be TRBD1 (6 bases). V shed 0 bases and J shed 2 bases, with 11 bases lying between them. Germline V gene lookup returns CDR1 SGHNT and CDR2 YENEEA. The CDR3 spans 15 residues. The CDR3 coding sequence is TGTGCCAGCAGCTTAGATGTCGCAGGGGCCTACGAGCAGTACTTC. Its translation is CASSLDVAGAYEQYF.

The CDR3 reads CASSYRIGPPYEQYF. CDR3 nucleotide sequence: TGTGCCAGCAGTTACAGGATCGGACCCCCCTACGAGCAGTACTTC. The chain uses TRBV28 and TRBJ2-7; a possible D gene is TRBD1 (5 bases). The CDR3 spans 15 residues. V lost 4 bases to trimming and J lost 2 bases, with 15 bases between them. Germline lookup yields CDR1 MDHEN and CDR2 SYDVKM. Using reference TRBV28 and TRBJ2-7 for the parts outside the CDR3, the full variable domain is DVKVTQSSRYLVKRTGEKVFLECVQDMDHENMFWYRQDPGLGLRLIYFSYDVKMKEKGDIPEGYSVSREKKERFSLILESASTNQTSMYLCASSYRIGPPYEQYFGPGTRLTVT.

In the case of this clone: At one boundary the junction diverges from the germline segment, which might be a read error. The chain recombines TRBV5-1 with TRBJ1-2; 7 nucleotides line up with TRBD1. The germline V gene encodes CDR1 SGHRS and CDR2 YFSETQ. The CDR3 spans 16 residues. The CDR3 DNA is TGCGCCAGCAGCCTCCACGGGACAGCGCTTAACTATGACTACACCTTC. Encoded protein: CASSLHGTALNYDYTF.

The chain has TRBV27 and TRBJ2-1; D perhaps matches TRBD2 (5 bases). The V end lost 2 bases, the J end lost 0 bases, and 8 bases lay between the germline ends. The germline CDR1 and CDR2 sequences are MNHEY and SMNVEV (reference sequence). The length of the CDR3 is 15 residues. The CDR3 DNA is TGTGCCAGCAGTTTAAGGACTCCCTCCTACAATGAGCAGTTCTTC. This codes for CASSLRTPSYNEQFF.

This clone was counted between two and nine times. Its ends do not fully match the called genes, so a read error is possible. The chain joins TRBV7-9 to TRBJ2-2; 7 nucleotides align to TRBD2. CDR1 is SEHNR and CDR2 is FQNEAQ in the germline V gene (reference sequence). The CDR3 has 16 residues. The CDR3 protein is CSSSGRLAPNTGELFF. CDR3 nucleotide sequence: TGTTCCAGCAGCGGTCGACTAGCTCCGAACACCGGGGAGCTGTTTTTT.

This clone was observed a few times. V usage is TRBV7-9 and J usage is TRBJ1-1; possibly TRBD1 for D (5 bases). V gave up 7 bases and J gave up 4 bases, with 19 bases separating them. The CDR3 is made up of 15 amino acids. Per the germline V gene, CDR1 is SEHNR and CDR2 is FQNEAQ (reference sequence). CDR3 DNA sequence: TGTGCCAGCATTCTCCAGGGCGGGCGGGGCACTGAAGCTTTCTTT. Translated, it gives CASILQGGRGTEAFF.

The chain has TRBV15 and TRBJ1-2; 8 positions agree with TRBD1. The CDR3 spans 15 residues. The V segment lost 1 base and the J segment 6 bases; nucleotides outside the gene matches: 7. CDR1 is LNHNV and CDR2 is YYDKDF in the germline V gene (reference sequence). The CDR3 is CATSRVSDRGDGYTF. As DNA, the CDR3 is TGTGCCACCAGCAGAGTCTCCGACAGGGGTGATGGCTACACCTTC.

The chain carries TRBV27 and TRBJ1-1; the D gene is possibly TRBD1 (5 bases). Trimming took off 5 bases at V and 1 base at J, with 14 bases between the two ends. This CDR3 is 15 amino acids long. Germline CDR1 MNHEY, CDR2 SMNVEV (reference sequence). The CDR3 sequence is CASSLRGIENTEAFF. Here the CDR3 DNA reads TGTGCCAGCAGTCTTCGGGGGATCGAGAACACTGAAGCTTTCTTT.

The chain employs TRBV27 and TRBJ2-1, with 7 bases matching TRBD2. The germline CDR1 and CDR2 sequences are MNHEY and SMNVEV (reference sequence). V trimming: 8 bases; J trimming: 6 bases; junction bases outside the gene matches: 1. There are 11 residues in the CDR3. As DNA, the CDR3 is TGTGCCAGCTCGGGGGGCAATGAGCAGTTCTTC. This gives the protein CASSGGNEQFF.

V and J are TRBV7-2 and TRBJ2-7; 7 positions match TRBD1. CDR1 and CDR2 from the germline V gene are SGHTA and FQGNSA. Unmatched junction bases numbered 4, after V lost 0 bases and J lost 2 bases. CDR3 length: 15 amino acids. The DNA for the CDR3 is TGTGCCAGCAGCTTAGCGAGGGGGCTAACCTACGAGCAGTACTTC. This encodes CASSLARGLTYEQYF. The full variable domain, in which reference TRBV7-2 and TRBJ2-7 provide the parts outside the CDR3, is GAGVSQSPSNKVTEKGKDVELRCDPISGHTALYWYRQSLGQGLEFLIYFQGNSAPDKSGLPSDRFSAERTGGSVSTLTIQRTQQEDSAVYLCASSLARGLTYEQYFGPGTRLTVT.

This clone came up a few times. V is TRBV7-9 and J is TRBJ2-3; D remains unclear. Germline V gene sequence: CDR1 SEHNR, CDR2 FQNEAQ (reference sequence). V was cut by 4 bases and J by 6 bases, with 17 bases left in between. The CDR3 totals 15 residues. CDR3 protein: CASSSSKWSMDTQYF. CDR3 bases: TGTGCCAGCAGCTCATCCAAGTGGAGTATGGATACGCAGTATTTT.